This T cell receptor (beta chain) was identified during a study of early T cells in non-severe SARS-CoV-2 infection. This CDR3 contains 14 residues. Trimming removed 7 bases at V and 2 bases at J, with 13 bases between. Germline lookup yields CDR1 SGHTA and CDR2 FQGNSA. TCRdb analysed the 5' RACE reads with MiXCR anew, one entry per CDR3 protein. Of roughly 90,000 distinct CDR3 sequences in the sample, roughly an eighth are singletons; the top ten hold 3%. There are many counts of this clonotype. Sequenced sample: whole blood. This sequence was found in an adult who was a healthcare worker with PCR-confirmed SARS-CoV-2 infection or an uninfected control (not recorded which). This chain uses TRBV7-2 with TRBJ2-3; D may be TRBD2 (5 bases). The CDR3 protein is CASTPTRSTDTQYF. The CDR3 coding sequence is TGTGCCAGCACTCCAACTAGGTCCACAGATACGCAGTATTTT.